The next 3 T cell receptor beta chains were all read from a single sample in a study of a mutant IDH1 vaccine in newly diagnosed glioma. Noted time point: week 35, safety follow-up. Vaccination used 300 ug of mutant IDH1 20-mer peptide per dose, with topical imiquimod. Their antigen targets remain unknown. Only in-frame clones appear in the TCRdb table, and some are missing; sequencing was by immunoSEQ multiplex PCR. The data show tens of thousands of clones, about four fifths seen once. The sequencing used PBMCs, collected from a glioma patient whose treatment included an IDH1 peptide vaccine. The source is a man aged 35 to 55 with glioma.

The rearrangement links TRBV25-1 to TRBJ1-4, with 7 nucleotides matching TRBD1. The CDR3 length is 16 residues. The J segment lost 3 bases and the V segment lost 4 bases, leaving 8 bases of the junction unmatched. Germline values: CDR1 MGHDK, CDR2 SYGVNS. The CDR3 region has the DNA TGTGCCAGCAGTGGGAACTTCGGGACAGCTAATGAAAAACTGTTTTTT. Translated, it gives CASSGNFGTANEKLFF.

V and J are TRBV15 and TRBJ2-1, with TRBD1 matching 8 bases. Per germline, CDR1 LNHNV and CDR2 YYDKDF (reference sequence). Trimming at V came to 7 bases and at J to 0 bases, leaving 5 bases not matched to a gene. CDR3 length: 15 residues. CDR3 bases: TGTGCCACCACCCCAGGGGGCGGCTCCTACAATGAGCAGTTCTTC. Amino acids: CATTPGGGSYNEQFF.

The chain recombines TRBV19 with TRBJ1-1, with a possible D match to TRBD1 (6 bases). V dropped 0 bases and J dropped 3 bases, with 17 bases sitting between them. CDR1 LNHDA and CDR2 SQIVND come from the germline V gene (reference sequence). This CDR3 is built from 17 residues. The CDR3 loop reads CASSIEFGQRVDTEAFF. DNA of the CDR3: TGTGCCAGTAGTATAGAATTCGGACAGCGCGTGGACACTGAAGCTTTCTTT.